In its sample, the clone carrying this T cell receptor (beta chain) was seen many times. Germline V gene lookup returns CDR1 DFQATT and CDR2 SNEGSKA (reference sequence). V lost 6 bases to trimming and J lost 4 bases, with 10 bases between them. The length of the CDR3 is 11 residues. These data originate in a study of read filtering for tumor transcriptome and immune sequencing. The library was built from roughly 400 ng RNA with molecular barcoded adaptors for alpha/delta and beta/gamma chains. One entry per CDR3 protein results from TCRdb running MiXCR on the reads. The data contain around 65,000 distinct CDR3 sequences, roughly 19% of them singletons.

The sample taken for sequencing was a population of CD138-negative cells sorted from bone marrow. The sequence was collected from a donor aged 40 or older with multiple myeloma. The V call is TRBV20-1, the J call TRBJ2-7; D ambiguous. For the CDR3, the DNA is TGCAGTGCGCGATTAGGTTACGAGCAGTACTTC. Residues: CSARLGYEQYF.